The subject of this entry is one T cell receptor (beta chain). Profiling relied on immunoSEQ multiplex PCR, and the TCRdb table lists in-frame clones only, not all of them. The table includes over 100,000 clones, roughly four fifths detected once. This specimen comes from a study of T cell clones after liver transplantation. Overall study: Three of eight recipients were HCV-positive; others had non-autoimmune, non-viral indications. At least one year of complete immunosuppression withdrawal without enzymes over twice normal defined tolerance.

This CDR3 is 18 amino acids long. Trimming shortened V by 4 bases and J by 3 bases, and 25 bases separated the two germline ends. CDR1 and CDR2 (germline): MGHRA, YSYEKL. This receptor was taken from a human donor who received a liver transplant. The sequenced sample was CD4+ T cells from blood, obtained before liver transplant. The chain uses TRBV4-1 and TRBJ2-7, with D perhaps TRBD1 (6 bases). The CDR3 region has the DNA TGCGCCAGCAGCCTACAAGCTAGGTCCGGGACACTCCTCTACGAGCAGTACTTC. Translating it yields CASSLQARSGTLLYEQYF.